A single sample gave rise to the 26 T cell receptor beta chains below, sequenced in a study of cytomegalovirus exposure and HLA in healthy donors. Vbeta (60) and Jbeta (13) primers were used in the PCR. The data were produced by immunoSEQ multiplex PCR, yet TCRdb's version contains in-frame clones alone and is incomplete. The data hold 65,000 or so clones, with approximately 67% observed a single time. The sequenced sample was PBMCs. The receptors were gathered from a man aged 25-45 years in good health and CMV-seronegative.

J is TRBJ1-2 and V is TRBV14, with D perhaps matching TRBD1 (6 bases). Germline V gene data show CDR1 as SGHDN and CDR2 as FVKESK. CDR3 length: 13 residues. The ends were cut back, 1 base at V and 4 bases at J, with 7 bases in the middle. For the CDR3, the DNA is TGTGCCAGCAGCCAAGGACAGGTCTATGGCTACACCTTC. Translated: CASSQGQVYGYTF.

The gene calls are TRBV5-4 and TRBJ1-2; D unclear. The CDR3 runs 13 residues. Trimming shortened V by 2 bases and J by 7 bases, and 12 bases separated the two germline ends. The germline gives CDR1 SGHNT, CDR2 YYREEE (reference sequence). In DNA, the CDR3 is TGTGCCAGCAGCTTTCTGTCTCGGGGTGGCTACACCTTC. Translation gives CASSFLSRGGYTF. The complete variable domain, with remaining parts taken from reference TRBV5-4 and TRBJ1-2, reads ETGVTQSPTHLIKTRGQQVTLRCSSQSGHNTVSWYQQALGQGPQFIFQYYREEENGRGNFPPRFSGLQFPNYSSELNVNALELDDSALYLCASSFLSRGGYTFGSGTRLTVV.

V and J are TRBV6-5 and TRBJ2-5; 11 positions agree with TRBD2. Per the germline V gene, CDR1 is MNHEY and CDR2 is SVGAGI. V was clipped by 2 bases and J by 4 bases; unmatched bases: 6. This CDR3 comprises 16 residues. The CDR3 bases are TGTGCCAGCAGTTACCACGGCACTAGCGGGGGAGAGACCCAGTACTTC. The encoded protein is CASSYHGTSGGETQYF.

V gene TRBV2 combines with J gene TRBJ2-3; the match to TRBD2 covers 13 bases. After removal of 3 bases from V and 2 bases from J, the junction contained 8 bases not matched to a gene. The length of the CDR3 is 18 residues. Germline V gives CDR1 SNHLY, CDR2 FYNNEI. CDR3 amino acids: CASSDGLAGVVHTDTQYF. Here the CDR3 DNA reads TGTGCCAGCAGTGATGGACTAGCGGGGGTCGTCCACACAGATACGCAGTATTTT.

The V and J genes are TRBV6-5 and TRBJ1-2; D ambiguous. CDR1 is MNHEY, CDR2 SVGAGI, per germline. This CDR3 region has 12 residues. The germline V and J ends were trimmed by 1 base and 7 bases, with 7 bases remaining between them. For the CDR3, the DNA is TGTGCCAGCAGTTACTGGACTGGTGGCTACACCTTC. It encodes CASSYWTGGYTF.

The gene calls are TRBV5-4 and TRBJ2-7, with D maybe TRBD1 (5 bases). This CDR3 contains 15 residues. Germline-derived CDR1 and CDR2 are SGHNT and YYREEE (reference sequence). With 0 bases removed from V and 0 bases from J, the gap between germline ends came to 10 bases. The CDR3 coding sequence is TGTGCCAGCAGCTTGGACAGGCCGAGCTCCTACGAGCAGTACTTC. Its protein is CASSLDRPSSYEQYF.

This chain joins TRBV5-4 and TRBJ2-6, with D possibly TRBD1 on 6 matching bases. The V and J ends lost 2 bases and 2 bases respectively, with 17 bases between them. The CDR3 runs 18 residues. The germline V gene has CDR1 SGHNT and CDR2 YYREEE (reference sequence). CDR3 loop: CASSFPTANRAGANVLTF. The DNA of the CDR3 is TGTGCCAGCAGCTTCCCCACTGCGAACAGGGCTGGGGCCAACGTCCTGACTTTC.

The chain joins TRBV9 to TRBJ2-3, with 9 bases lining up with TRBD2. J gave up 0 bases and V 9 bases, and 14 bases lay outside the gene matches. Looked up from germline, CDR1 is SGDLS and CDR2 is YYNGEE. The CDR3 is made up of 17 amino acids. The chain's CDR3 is CATRGGGARTSTDTQYF. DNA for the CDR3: TGTGCCACCAGGGGCGGGGGGGCCCGTACTAGCACAGATACGCAGTATTTT.

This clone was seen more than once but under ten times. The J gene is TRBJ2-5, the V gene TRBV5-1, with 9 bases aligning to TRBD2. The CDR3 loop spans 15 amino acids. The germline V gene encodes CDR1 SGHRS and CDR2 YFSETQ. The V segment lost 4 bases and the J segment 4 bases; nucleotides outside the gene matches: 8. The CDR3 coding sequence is TGCGCCAGCAGCGCAAGGACTAGCGTCGGAGAGACCCAGTACTTC. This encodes CASSARTSVGETQYF.

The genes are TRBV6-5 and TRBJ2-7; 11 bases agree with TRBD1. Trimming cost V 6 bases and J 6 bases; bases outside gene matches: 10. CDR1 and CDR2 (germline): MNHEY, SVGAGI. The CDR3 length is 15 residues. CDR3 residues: CASRTVDRGLGEQYF. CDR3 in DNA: TGTGCCAGCAGAACGGTGGACAGGGGGCTTGGCGAGCAGTACTTC.

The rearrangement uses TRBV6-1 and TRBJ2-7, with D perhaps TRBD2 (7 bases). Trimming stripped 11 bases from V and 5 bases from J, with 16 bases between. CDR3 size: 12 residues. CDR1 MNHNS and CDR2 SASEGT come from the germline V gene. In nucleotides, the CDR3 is TGTGCCCTAAGGGGGGGTTCCCACGAGCAGTACTTC. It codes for CALRGGSHEQYF.

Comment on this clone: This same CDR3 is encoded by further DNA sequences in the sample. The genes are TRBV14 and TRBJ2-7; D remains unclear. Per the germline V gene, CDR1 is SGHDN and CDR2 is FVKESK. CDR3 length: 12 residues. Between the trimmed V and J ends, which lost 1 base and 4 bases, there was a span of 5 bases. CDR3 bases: TGTGCCAGCAGCCAAGGTTCTTACGAGCAGTACTTC. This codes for CASSQGSYEQYF.

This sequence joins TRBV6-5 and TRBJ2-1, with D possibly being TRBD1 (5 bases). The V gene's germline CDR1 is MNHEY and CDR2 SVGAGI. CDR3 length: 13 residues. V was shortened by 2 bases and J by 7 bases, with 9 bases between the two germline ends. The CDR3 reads CASSYATANEQFF. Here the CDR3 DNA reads TGTGCCAGCAGTTACGCGACAGCAAATGAGCAGTTCTTC.

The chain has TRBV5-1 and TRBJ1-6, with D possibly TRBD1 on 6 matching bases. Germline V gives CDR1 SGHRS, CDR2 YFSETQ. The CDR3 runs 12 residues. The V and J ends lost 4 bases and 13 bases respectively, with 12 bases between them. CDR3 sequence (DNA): TGCGCCAGCAGCGCCGGACAGCGGCCCCTCCACTTT. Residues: CASSAGQRPLHF. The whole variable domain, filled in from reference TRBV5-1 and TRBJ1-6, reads KAGVTQTPRYLIKTRGQQVTLSCSPISGHRSVSWYQQTPGQGLQFLFEYFSETQRNKGNFPGRFSGRQFSNSRSEMNVSTLELGDSALYLCASSAGQRPLHFGNGTRLTVT.

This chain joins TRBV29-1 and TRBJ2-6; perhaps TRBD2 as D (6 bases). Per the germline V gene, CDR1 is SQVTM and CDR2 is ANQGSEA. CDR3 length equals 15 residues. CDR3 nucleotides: TGCGTCCGGCGAGGCAGGGAGGCAGGGGCCAACGTCCTGACTTTC. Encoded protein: CVRRGREAGANVLTF.

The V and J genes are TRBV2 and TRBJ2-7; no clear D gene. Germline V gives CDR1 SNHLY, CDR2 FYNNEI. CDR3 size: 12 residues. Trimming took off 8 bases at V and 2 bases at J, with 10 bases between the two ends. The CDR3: CASARSAYEQYF. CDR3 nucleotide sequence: TGTGCCAGCGCCCGTTCGGCCTACGAGCAGTACTTC.

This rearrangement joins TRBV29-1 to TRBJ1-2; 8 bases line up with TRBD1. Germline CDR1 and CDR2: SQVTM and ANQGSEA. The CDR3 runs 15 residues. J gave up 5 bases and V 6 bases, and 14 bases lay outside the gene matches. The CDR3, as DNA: TGCAGCGTCGCTAATGGACAGGGTTCCCGGTATGGCTACACCTTC. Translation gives CSVANGQGSRYGYTF.

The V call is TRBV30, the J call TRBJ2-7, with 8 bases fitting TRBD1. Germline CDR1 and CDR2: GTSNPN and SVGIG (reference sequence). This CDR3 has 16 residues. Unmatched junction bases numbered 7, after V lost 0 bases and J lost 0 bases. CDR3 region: CAWSVPGQESSYEQYF. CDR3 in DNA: TGTGCCTGGAGTGTACCGGGACAGGAGAGCTCCTACGAGCAGTACTTC. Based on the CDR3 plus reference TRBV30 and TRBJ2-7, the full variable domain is SQTIHQWPATLVQPVGSPLSLECTVEGTSNPNLYWYRQAAGRGLQLLFYSVGIGQISSEVPQNLSASRPQDRQFILSSKKLLLSDSGFYLCAWSVPGQESSYEQYFGPGTRLTVT.

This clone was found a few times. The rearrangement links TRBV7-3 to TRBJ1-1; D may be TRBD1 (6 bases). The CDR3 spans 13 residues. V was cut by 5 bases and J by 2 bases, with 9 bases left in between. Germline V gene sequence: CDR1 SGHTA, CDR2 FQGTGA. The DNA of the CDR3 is TGTGCCAGCAGCCTGGACAGTAACACTGAAGCTTTCTTT. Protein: CASSLDSNTEAFF.

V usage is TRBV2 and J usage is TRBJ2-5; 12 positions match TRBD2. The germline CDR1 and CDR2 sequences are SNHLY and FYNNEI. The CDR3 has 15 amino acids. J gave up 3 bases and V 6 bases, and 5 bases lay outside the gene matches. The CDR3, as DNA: TGTGCCAGCAGACTAGCGGGGGGCCGTGAAGAGACCCAGTACTTC. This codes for CASRLAGGREETQYF. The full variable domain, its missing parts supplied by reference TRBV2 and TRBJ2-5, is EPEVTQTPSHQVTQMGQEVILRCVPISNHLYFYWYRQILGQKVEFLVSFYNNEISEKSEIFDDQFSVERPDGSNFTLKIRSTKLEDSAMYFCASRLAGGREETQYFGPGTRLLVL.

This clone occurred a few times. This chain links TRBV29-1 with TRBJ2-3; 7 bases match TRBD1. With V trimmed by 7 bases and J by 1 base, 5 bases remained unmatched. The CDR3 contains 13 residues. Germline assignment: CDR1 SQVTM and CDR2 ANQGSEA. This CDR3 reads CSGNRGGTDTQYF. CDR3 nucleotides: TGCAGCGGGAACAGGGGTGGCACAGATACGCAGTATTTT.

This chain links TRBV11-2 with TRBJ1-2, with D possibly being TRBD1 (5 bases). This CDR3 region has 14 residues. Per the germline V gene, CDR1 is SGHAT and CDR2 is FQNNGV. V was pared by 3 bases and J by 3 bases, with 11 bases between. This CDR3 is CASSFSGIDYGYTF. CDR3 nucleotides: TGTGCCAGCAGCTTTTCAGGGATTGACTATGGCTACACCTTC.

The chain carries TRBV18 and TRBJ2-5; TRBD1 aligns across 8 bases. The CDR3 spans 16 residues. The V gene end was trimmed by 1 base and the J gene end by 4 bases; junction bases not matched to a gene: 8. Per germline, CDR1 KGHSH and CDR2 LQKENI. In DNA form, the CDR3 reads TGTGCCAGCTCACCACAGGTCAGGGGGCCGGGAGAGACCCAGTACTTC. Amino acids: CASSPQVRGPGETQYF. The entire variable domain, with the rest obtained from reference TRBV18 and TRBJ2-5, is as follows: NAGVMQNPRHLVRRRGQEARLRCSPMKGHSHVYWYRQLPEEGLKFMVYLQKENIIDESGMPKERFSAEFPKEGPSILRIQQVVRGDSAAYFCASSPQVRGPGETQYFGPGTRLLVL.

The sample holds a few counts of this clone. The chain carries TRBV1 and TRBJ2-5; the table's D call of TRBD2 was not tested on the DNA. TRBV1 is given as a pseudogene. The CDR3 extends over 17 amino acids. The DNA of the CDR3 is TGCACCAGCAGCTCCCGGACTAGCGGGGGGGCAGGTGAGACCCAGTACTTC. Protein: CTSSSRTSGGAGETQYF.

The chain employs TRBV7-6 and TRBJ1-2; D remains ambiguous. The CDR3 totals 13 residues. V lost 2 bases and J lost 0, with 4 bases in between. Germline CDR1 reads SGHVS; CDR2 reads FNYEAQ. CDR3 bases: TGTGCCAGCAGCTTAACTACTAACTATGGCTACACCTTC. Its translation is CASSLTTNYGYTF.

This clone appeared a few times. Here the CDR3 reads CASSISPDTQYF. For the CDR3, the DNA is TGCGCCAGCAGTATTTCCCCAGATACGCAGTATTTT. This sequence joins TRBV5-1 and TRBJ2-3, with D unresolved. This CDR3 spans 12 amino acids. V was clipped by 5 bases and J by 4 bases, with 8 bases between them. The germline gives CDR1 SGHRS, CDR2 YFSETQ. The full variable domain, with the rest looked up from reference TRBV5-1 and TRBJ2-3, is KAGVTQTPRYLIKTRGQQVTLSCSPISGHRSVSWYQQTPGQGLQFLFEYFSETQRNKGNFPGRFSGRQFSNSRSEMNVSTLELGDSALYLCASSISPDTQYFGPGTRLTVL.